Listed here are 25 T cell receptor beta chains from one sample, sequenced in a study of blood T cell repertoires in COVID-19 (dated by TCRdb to 2018 to 2020). Receptor amplification or capture employed the immunoSEQ multiplex PCR assay. Here the immuneACCESS table is served through TCRdb, limited to in-frame sequences with V and J called. Missing clones are a known gap in these copies; in checked studies unresolved V genes cover under half, and the rest lacks a known reason. The sample includes 250,000 to 350,000 clones, with approximately 86% observed a single time. Jointly, the top ten make up about 2.2% of the sample. Material for sequencing was peripheral blood. Every receptor here comes from a woman aged 45-59 years who had recovered from COVID-19.

CDR3 nucleotides: TGCAGCGTTGGCCCTAGCGGGAGTTCTGGGGCCAACGTCCTGACTTTC. Translated: CSVGPSGSSGANVLTF. The rearrangement uses TRBV29-1 and TRBJ2-6; 10 nucleotides match TRBD2. The CDR3 sequence is 16 residues long. The germline V gene has CDR1 SQVTM and CDR2 ANQGSEA. Unmatched junction bases numbered 4, after V lost 4 bases and J lost 1 base.

V and J are TRBV7-2 and TRBJ2-7; no firm D call. Looked up from germline, CDR1 is SGHTA and CDR2 is FQGNSA. There are 13 residues in the CDR3. Deletions cut 4 bases from V and 3 bases from J, with 10 bases between. The CDR3 DNA sequence: TGTGCCAGCAGCTCGTCTCGGAGCTACGAGCAGTACTTC. Translating it yields CASSSSRSYEQYF.

This clone has only one observation. The genes are TRBV7-2 and TRBJ2-7; 7 positions match TRBD2. J lost 2 bases, V lost 4 bases, and 5 bases had no gene match. The CDR3 spans 14 residues. Germline CDR1 SGHTA, CDR2 FQGNSA. CDR3 sequence (DNA): TGTGCCAGCAGCTCGAACCGGGAGGCCTACGAGCAGTACTTC. This encodes CASSSNREAYEQYF.

The chain employs TRBV20-1 and TRBJ2-7, with 7 bases that match TRBD2. The V gene's germline CDR1 is DFQATT and CDR2 SNEGSKA (reference sequence). Trimming removed 3 bases from V and 4 bases from J; junction bases left unmatched: 9. The CDR3 runs 14 residues. Here the CDR3 DNA reads TGCAGTGCTAGTGGCGGGGGAGATCTTTACGAGCAGTACTTC. Its protein product is CSASGGGDLYEQYF.

The chain has TRBV7-9 and TRBJ1-4, with 9 positions matching TRBD1. CDR3 length: 14 residues. V was pared by 5 bases and J by 7 bases, with 5 bases of the junction left unmatched. Germline CDR1 and CDR2: SEHNR and FQNEAQ (reference sequence). The DNA for the CDR3 is TGTGCCAGCAGCCTACAGGGGGCAAGTGAAAAACTGTTTTTT. Its translation: CASSLQGASEKLFF.

In this sample, this clone turned up a few times. V gene TRBV4-1 combines with J gene TRBJ1-2, with TRBD1 matching 8 bases. This CDR3 is built from 16 residues. V lost 4 bases, J lost 4 bases, and 11 bases stayed unmatched. Germline V gene lookup returns CDR1 MGHRA and CDR2 YSYEKL. The CDR3 bases are TGCGCCAGCAGCCCTAGCGGGGCAGGGGGCCGCTATGGCTACACCTTC. Translated, it gives CASSPSGAGGRYGYTF.

The J gene is TRBJ2-3, the V gene TRBV6-4; possibly TRBD2 for D (5 bases). Germline lookup yields CDR1 MRHNA and CDR2 SNTAGT. Trimming took 3 bases from V and 1 from J, leaving 8 bases between them. The CDR3 loop spans 14 amino acids. CDR3 protein: CASSEDWGTDTQYF. The CDR3 nucleotides read TGTGCCAGCAGTGAGGACTGGGGCACAGATACGCAGTATTTT.

V and J are TRBV18 and TRBJ1-4; 9 nucleotides align to TRBD1. Germline V CDR1 and CDR2: KGHSH, LQKENI. This CDR3 contains 15 residues. The ends lost 6 bases at V and 4 bases at J; junction bases unmatched: 6. The CDR3 sequence is CASSPLTGGNEKLFF. The CDR3 nucleotides read TGTGCCAGCTCTCCATTGACAGGGGGTAATGAAAAACTGTTTTTT.

V and J are TRBV7-9 and TRBJ2-1; 7 bases map to TRBD2. The CDR3 loop spans 14 amino acids. V shed 4 bases, J shed 9 bases, and the junction held 9 bases outside the gene matches. Germline V gene sequence: CDR1 SEHNR, CDR2 FQNEAQ (reference sequence). The CDR3 DNA reads as TGTGCCAGCAGCTCTCGGACTAGTATCGGTGAGCAGTTCTTC. Its translation: CASSSRTSIGEQFF. The full variable domain, completed using reference TRBV7-9 and TRBJ2-1, is DTGVSQNPRHKITKRGQNVTFRCDPISEHNRLYWYRQTLGQGPEFLTYFQNEAQLEKSRLLSDRFSAERPKGSFSTLEIQRTEQGDSAMYLCASSSRTSIGEQFFGPGTRLTVL.

The chain joins TRBV29-1 to TRBJ2-1; a possible D gene is TRBD1 (6 bases). CDR3 length: 14 amino acids. The V end was cut by 3 bases, the J end by 0 bases, with 9 bases between. CDR1 SQVTM and CDR2 ANQGSEA come from the germline V gene. The CDR3, as DNA: TGCAGCGTTGAGGACAGCAGCTCCTACAATGAGCAGTTCTTC. Translated, it gives CSVEDSSSYNEQFF.

This clone is a singleton in its sample. Relative to the germline gene, one junction end is altered; a read error may explain this. The rearrangement links TRBV30 to TRBJ1-1; 7 nucleotides agree with TRBD1. The length of the CDR3 is 15 residues. The germline V gene encodes CDR1 GTSNPN and CDR2 SVGIG (reference sequence). The CDR3 nucleotides are TGTGCCTGGAAGGGCGGGACAGCAATGAACGCTGAAGCTTTCTTT. It translates to CAWKGGTAMNAEAFF.

This chain uses TRBV13 with TRBJ1-1; the D is unclear. The CDR3 is 15 residues long. Germline lookup yields CDR1 PRHDT and CDR2 FYEKMQ (reference sequence). Between the trimmed V and J ends, which lost 4 bases and 11 bases, there was a span of 23 bases. The CDR3 nucleotides are TGTGCCAGCAGCTACTTAGCCGCGGGGTCTATGGGTGCTTTCTTT. Translated: CASSYLAAGSMGAFF.

The V call is TRBV20-1, the J call TRBJ1-2; no clear D gene. The CDR3 is made up of 12 amino acids. V lost 3 bases to trimming and J lost 4 bases, with 9 bases between them. The germline V gene has CDR1 DFQATT and CDR2 SNEGSKA (reference sequence). CDR3 loop: CSASGSGYGYTF. DNA for the CDR3: TGCAGTGCTAGTGGCTCCGGCTATGGCTACACCTTC.

The chain recombines TRBV4-3 with TRBJ1-6; D might be TRBD1 (5 bases). The CDR3 extends over 15 amino acids. The V gene lost 0 bases and the J gene lost 9 bases, with 12 bases spanning the gap. Germline lookup yields CDR1 LGHNA and CDR2 YSLEER. CDR3 sequence reads: CASSQEVRVRSPLHF. CDR3 nucleotide sequence: TGCGCCAGCAGCCAAGAAGTCAGGGTCCGTTCACCCCTCCACTTT.

This chain uses TRBV7-9 with TRBJ2-7; 7 bases map to TRBD1. CDR1 SEHNR and CDR2 FQNEAQ come from the germline V gene (reference sequence). The junction had 6 bases not matched to a gene; V was cut back by 2 bases and J by 5 bases. This CDR3 contains 14 residues. The CDR3 DNA sequence: TGTGCCAGCAGCTTACGGGCAGGGGGTCACGAGCAGTACTTC. Residues: CASSLRAGGHEQYF.

The V call is TRBV24-1, the J call TRBJ2-6; TRBD2 might be the D (6 bases). This CDR3 region has 19 residues. Germline V CDR1 and CDR2: KGHDR, SFDVKD. The ends were cut back, 4 bases at V and 1 base at J, with 19 bases in the middle. CDR3 residues: CATSEGGRGLVSGANVLTF. The CDR3 DNA reads TGTGCCACCAGTGAGGGGGGACGGGGACTCGTTTCTGGGGCCAACGTCCTGACTTTC.

This clone was counted between two and nine times. The chain joins TRBV4-2 to TRBJ1-2; tentative D call: TRBD1 (6 bases). The CDR3 length is 16 residues. V lost 3 bases, J lost 0 bases, and 14 bases lay in between. Germline CDR1 reads LGHNA; CDR2 reads YNFKEQ. The CDR3 sequence is CASSQGPGQANYGYTF. CDR3 nucleotide sequence: TGTGCCAGCAGCCAGGGCCCGGGACAAGCTAACTATGGCTACACCTTC.

The V call is TRBV5-1, the J call TRBJ2-7, with D possibly being TRBD1 (5 bases). V was shortened by 1 base and J by 12 bases, with 17 bases between the two germline ends. The germline gives CDR1 SGHRS, CDR2 YFSETQ. The CDR3 runs to 13 residues. The CDR3 region has the DNA TGCGCCAGCAGCTTGCGACCCCAGGGCGATCGGTACTTC. It specifies CASSLRPQGDRYF. Full variable domain (missing parts from reference TRBV5-1 and TRBJ2-7): KAGVTQTPRYLIKTRGQQVTLSCSPISGHRSVSWYQQTPGQGLQFLFEYFSETQRNKGNFPGRFSGRQFSNSRSEMNVSTLELGDSALYLCASSLRPQGDRYFGPGTRLTVT.

V and J are TRBV4-3 and TRBJ2-5, with D unclear. V was shortened by 4 bases and J by 0 bases, with 12 bases between the two germline ends. CDR1 and CDR2 from the germline V gene are LGHNA and YSLEER. The CDR3 spans 15 residues. The CDR3 sequence: CASSPWWRNQETQYF. The CDR3 DNA follows: TGCGCCAGCAGCCCGTGGTGGCGGAACCAAGAGACCCAGTACTTC.

This clone was recorded only once. The chain has TRBV7-9 and TRBJ1-5; D might be TRBD1 (6 bases). The CDR3 is 15 amino acids. CDR1 and CDR2 from the germline V gene are SEHNR and FQNEAQ (reference sequence). Trimming cost V 5 bases and J 7 bases, with 18 bases left between them. CDR3 in DNA: TGTGCCAGCAGCCCGGACAGCCTGGCCGGGCAGCCCCAGCATTTT. Translation: CASSPDSLAGQPQHF.

This chain uses TRBV7-9 with TRBJ1-2, with D maybe TRBD1 (6 bases). V lost 4 bases and J lost 4, with 16 bases in between. Germline lookup yields CDR1 SEHNR and CDR2 FQNEAQ (reference sequence). There are 15 residues in the CDR3. This CDR3 is CASSSGAGRTYGYTF. Here the CDR3 DNA reads TGTGCCAGCAGCTCAGGGGCGGGTAGAACCTATGGCTACACCTTC.

V is TRBV7-8 and J is TRBJ1-1; D remains ambiguous. Trimming took off 7 bases at V and 2 bases at J, with 8 bases between the two ends. CDR1 and CDR2 from the germline V gene are SGHVS and FQNEAQ. The length of the CDR3 is 12 residues. Here the CDR3 DNA reads TGTGCCAGCATGGGCGTTAACACTGAAGCTTTCTTT. This gives the protein CASMGVNTEAFF.

This sequence joins TRBV5-8 and TRBJ2-5; 14 bases fit TRBD2. The CDR3 length is 18 residues. Germline CDR1 and CDR2: SGHTS and YDEGEE. Trimming removed 4 bases from V and 2 bases from J; junction bases left unmatched: 10. CDR3: CASSPTRLAGGTQETQYF. CDR3 in DNA: TGTGCCAGCAGCCCCACTCGACTAGCGGGGGGGACGCAAGAGACCCAGTACTTC.

Only one count was recorded for this clone. This chain connects TRBV5-6 to TRBJ1-2; no reliable D call. The CDR3 spans 13 residues. The germline V and J ends were trimmed by 1 base and 4 bases, with 8 bases remaining between them. Per germline, CDR1 SGHDT and CDR2 YYEEEE. The CDR3 region is CASSLNSPYGYTF. The CDR3 coding sequence is TGTGCCAGCAGCTTGAACAGCCCCTATGGCTACACCTTC.

This clone was seen only once. This sequence joins TRBV6-2 or TRBV6-3 and TRBJ1-1; tentative D call: TRBD1 (6 bases). The germline V gene encodes CDR1 MNHEY and CDR2 SVGEGT. Trimming took off 4 bases at V and 4 bases at J, with 16 bases between the two ends. The CDR3 spans 15 residues. CDR3 DNA: TGTGCCAGCAGTTCCTCGAGGGCAGGGGCCACTGAAGCTTTCTTT. Protein: CASSSSRAGATEAFF.